This T cell receptor beta chain was identified during a study of cytomegalovirus exposure and HLA in healthy donors. Repertoires were generated with immunoSEQ multiplex PCR, while TCRdb's copy carries only in-frame clones and drops some. The data show 250,000 to 300,000 clones, roughly 85% seen once. CDR3 length: 14 residues. Trimming left V 8 bases short and J 9 bases short, with 20 bases between. The germline gives CDR1 SNHLY, CDR2 FYNNEI. About this clone: Its matching antigen is unknown.

Study-level points and caveats: Three CMV-associated chains proved CMV antigen-specific in vitro. The listing of 150 or so TCR beta chains classed them as cytomegalovirus-associated.

The material sequenced was PBMCs. The sequence was obtained from a woman aged 18-35 years in good health and CMV-seronegative. The chain is built from TRBV2 and TRBJ2-1, with D possibly matching TRBD2 (7 bases). CDR3 region: CASRLEGGQGEQFF. CDR3 bases: TGTGCCAGCCGCTTGGAGGGGGGGCAAGGTGAGCAGTTCTTC.